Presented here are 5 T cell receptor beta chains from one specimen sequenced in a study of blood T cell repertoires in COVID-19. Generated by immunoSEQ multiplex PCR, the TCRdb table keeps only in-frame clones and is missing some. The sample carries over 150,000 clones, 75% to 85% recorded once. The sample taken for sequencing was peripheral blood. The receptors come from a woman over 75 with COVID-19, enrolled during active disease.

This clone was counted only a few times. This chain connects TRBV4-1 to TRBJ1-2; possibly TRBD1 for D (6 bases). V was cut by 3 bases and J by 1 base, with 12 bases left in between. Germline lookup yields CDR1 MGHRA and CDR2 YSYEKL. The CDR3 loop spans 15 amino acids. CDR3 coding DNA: TGCGCCAGCAGCCATCCCTCAGGGGATAACTATGGCTACACCTTC. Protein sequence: CASSHPSGDNYGYTF.

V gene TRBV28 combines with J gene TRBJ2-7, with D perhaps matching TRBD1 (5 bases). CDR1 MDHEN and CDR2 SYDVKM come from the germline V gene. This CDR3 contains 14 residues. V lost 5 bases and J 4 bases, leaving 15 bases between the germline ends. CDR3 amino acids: CASSTPATDYEQYF. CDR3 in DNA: TGTGCCAGCAGTACCCCAGCGACAGATTACGAGCAGTACTTC.

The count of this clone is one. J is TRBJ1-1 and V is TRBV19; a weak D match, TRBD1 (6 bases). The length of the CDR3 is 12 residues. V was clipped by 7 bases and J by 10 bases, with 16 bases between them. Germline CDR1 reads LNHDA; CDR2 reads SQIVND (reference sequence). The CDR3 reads CASTPQGSVAFF. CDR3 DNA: TGTGCCAGTACCCCACAGGGTTCGGTAGCTTTCTTT.

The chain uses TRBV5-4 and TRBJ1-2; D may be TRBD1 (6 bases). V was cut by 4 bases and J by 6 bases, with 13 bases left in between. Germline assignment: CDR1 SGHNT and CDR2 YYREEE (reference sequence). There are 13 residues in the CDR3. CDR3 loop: CASSPTQGHGYTF. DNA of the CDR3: TGTGCCAGCAGCCCTACACAGGGACATGGCTACACCTTC.

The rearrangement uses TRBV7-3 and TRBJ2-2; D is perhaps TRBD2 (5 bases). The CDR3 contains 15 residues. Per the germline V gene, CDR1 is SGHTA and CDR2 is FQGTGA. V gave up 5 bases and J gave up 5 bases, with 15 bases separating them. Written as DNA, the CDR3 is TGTGCCAGCAGCCCTTTAGATACGGGGACCGGGGAGCTGTTTTTT. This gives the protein CASSPLDTGTGELFF.